Listed here are 25 T cell receptor beta chains from one sample, sequenced in a study of blood T cell repertoires in COVID-19. TCRdb's table, derived via immunoSEQ multiplex PCR, lists solely in-frame clones and lacks some. The table shows 200,000 to 300,000 clones, with around nine tenths occurring only once. Sequencing used PBMCs or T cells enriched from blood (not recorded which). These receptors all stem from a woman younger than 30 who had recovered from COVID-19.

The chain joins TRBV2 to TRBJ2-1; 9 nucleotides line up with TRBD2. The germline V gene encodes CDR1 SNHLY and CDR2 FYNNEI. The CDR3 is made up of 15 amino acids. Trimming at V came to 6 bases and at J to 8 bases, leaving 11 bases not matched to a gene. CDR3 residues: CASRAGLAPLYEQFF. In nucleotides, the CDR3 is TGTGCCAGCAGGGCGGGACTAGCACCCTTGTATGAGCAGTTCTTC.

The J gene is TRBJ2-7, the V gene TRBV2; TRBD2 matches 12 bases. With V trimmed by 4 bases and J by 10 bases, 8 bases remained unmatched. CDR3 length: 14 residues. The germline V gene encodes CDR1 SNHLY and CDR2 FYNNEI. This chain's CDR3 is CASSVERLAGEQYF. The DNA of the CDR3 is TGTGCCAGCAGTGTGGAGCGACTAGCGGGAGAACAGTACTTC.

This chain links TRBV5-1 with TRBJ1-2; 7 nucleotides line up with TRBD1. CDR1 and CDR2 from the germline V gene are SGHRS and YFSETQ. The CDR3 is made up of 14 amino acids. Trimming cost V 5 bases and J 7 bases; bases outside gene matches: 11. The CDR3: CASSFRTGVTGYTF. CDR3 nucleotides: TGCGCCAGCAGTTTTCGAACAGGGGTTACTGGCTACACCTTC.

The rearrangement joins TRBV28 to TRBJ2-5; 7 bases map to TRBD1. The germline CDR1 and CDR2 sequences are MDHEN and SYDVKM. The junction had 10 bases not matched to a gene; V was cut back by 6 bases and J by 9 bases. The CDR3 spans 13 residues. CDR3 protein: CASRQGPRRAQYF. CDR3 nucleotides: TGTGCCAGCAGACAGGGGCCGAGGCGGGCCCAGTACTTC.

This clone was seen only a few times. The J gene is TRBJ2-7, the V gene TRBV28; D might be TRBD2 (6 bases). Trimming took 10 bases from V and 3 from J, leaving 22 bases between them. This CDR3 has 15 residues. CDR1 is MDHEN, CDR2 SYDVKM, per germline. The chain's CDR3 is CATHGGAGRNYEQYF. Written as DNA, the CDR3 is TGTGCCACCCACGGAGGGGCAGGGAGGAACTACGAGCAGTACTTC.

The rearrangement uses TRBV15 and TRBJ2-3, with no clear D. The V gene's germline CDR1 is LNHNV and CDR2 YYDKDF (reference sequence). The CDR3 sequence is 12 residues long. V was cut by 6 bases and J by 8 bases, with 12 bases left in between. The CDR3 reads CATSQLKPTQYF. DNA for the CDR3: TGTGCCACCAGTCAACTCAAGCCTACGCAGTATTTT.

The chain has TRBV7-2 and TRBJ1-5, with D hard to call. The CDR3 has 13 amino acids. Germline CDR1 SGHTA, CDR2 FQGNSA. V gave up 1 base and J gave up 6 bases, with 7 bases separating them. The CDR3: CASSLEGGQPQHF. The CDR3 DNA follows: TGTGCCAGCAGCTTAGAGGGAGGTCAGCCCCAGCATTTT.

The chain couples TRBV20-1 to TRBJ2-7; D unclear. Germline V CDR1 and CDR2: DFQATT, SNEGSKA (reference sequence). The CDR3 has 11 amino acids. Trimming took 5 bases from V and 4 from J, leaving 9 bases between them. The CDR3 nucleotides are TGCAGTGCTGAGATCGGGTACGAGCAGTACTTC. Translated, it gives CSAEIGYEQYF.

This clone was counted only a few times. The rearrangement links TRBV30 to TRBJ2-7; 11 bases line up with TRBD2. The CDR3 is 16 amino acids. Germline assignment: CDR1 GTSNPN and CDR2 SVGIG (reference sequence). With 0 bases clipped from V and 5 bases from J, the junction kept 9 bases outside the gene matches. CDR3 amino acids: CAWSVEETSGVDEQYF. CDR3 bases: TGTGCCTGGAGTGTAGAGGAGACTAGCGGGGTCGACGAGCAGTACTTC.

V and J are TRBV10-3 and TRBJ1-1; maybe TRBD1 (6 bases). Per germline, CDR1 ENHRY and CDR2 SYGVKD. This CDR3 contains 13 residues. Trimming removed 3 bases from V and 4 bases from J, with 9 bases in between. The CDR3 is CAISERDTTEAFF. CDR3 DNA sequence: TGTGCCATCAGTGAACGGGACACCACTGAAGCTTTCTTT.

This rearrangement joins TRBV6-5 to TRBJ1-5; 8 bases are shared with TRBD1. Germline V CDR1 and CDR2: MNHEY, SVGAGI. The J segment lost 3 bases and the V segment lost 4 bases, leaving 2 bases of the junction unmatched. The CDR3 totals 14 residues. DNA of the CDR3: TGTGCCAGCAGTTCGGGACAGGTCAATCAGCCCCAGCATTTT. Amino acid sequence: CASSSGQVNQPQHF.

The chain links TRBV7-6 to TRBJ2-7, with TRBD1 matching 7 bases. This CDR3 is built from 14 residues. V was pared by 5 bases and J by 6 bases, with 10 bases of the junction left unmatched. The germline gives CDR1 SGHVS, CDR2 FNYEAQ. The CDR3 DNA reads TGTGCCAGCAGCCGACAGACAGGGCCTGGCGAGCAGTACTTC. It yields the protein CASSRQTGPGEQYF.

Ten or more counts support this clone. The V and J genes are TRBV6-5 and TRBJ1-6; 10 bases line up with TRBD1. V gave up 10 bases and J gave up 6 bases; unmatched junction bases: 6. This CDR3 is built from 14 residues. Germline CDR1 and CDR2: MNHEY and SVGAGI. CDR3 DNA: TGTGCCACCGGGACAGGGGATACTAATTCACCCCTCCACTTT. This codes for CATGTGDTNSPLHF.

The rearrangement links TRBV7-2 to TRBJ1-6; D not resolved. Trimming stripped 5 bases from V and 7 bases from J, with 18 bases between. From germline, CDR1 is SGHTA and CDR2 FQGNSA. The CDR3 loop spans 16 amino acids. The chain's CDR3 is CASSRSAREVNSPLHF. CDR3 bases: TGTGCCAGCAGCCGCTCCGCCCGGGAAGTAAATTCACCCCTCCACTTT.

The chain uses TRBV18 and TRBJ1-3; D is ambiguous. The germline CDR1 and CDR2 sequences are KGHSH and LQKENI. V was cut by 6 bases and J by 0 bases, with 9 bases left in between. The CDR3 extends over 14 amino acids. The CDR3 is CASSGVNSGNTIYF. For the CDR3, the DNA is TGTGCCAGCTCCGGAGTGAACTCTGGAAACACCATATATTTT.

For the CDR3, the DNA is TGTGCCAGCACTCCGGGAACAGGGGGCAACTACGAGCAGTACTTC. It is translated as CASTPGTGGNYEQYF. The rearrangement links TRBV7-9 to TRBJ2-7, with 9 bases aligning to TRBD1. The length of the CDR3 is 15 residues. Germline V gene lookup returns CDR1 SEHNR and CDR2 FQNEAQ (reference sequence). Trimming cost V 7 bases and J 3 bases; bases outside gene matches: 10.

This clone was detected once. The CDR3 protein is CASSRGLAGVNEQFF. In nucleotides, the CDR3 is TGTGCCAGCAGCCGGGGACTAGCGGGAGTAAATGAGCAGTTCTTC. The V and J genes are TRBV2 and TRBJ2-1; 14 bases are shared with TRBD2. Germline CDR1 and CDR2: SNHLY and FYNNEI. Germline trimming cut 6 bases from V and 7 bases from J; bases unmatched to any gene: 5. The CDR3 has 15 amino acids.

The chain recombines TRBV7-9 with TRBJ1-1; TRBD1 matches at 8 bases. Unmatched junction bases numbered 2, after V lost 2 bases and J lost 3 bases. Germline V gene data show CDR1 as SEHNR and CDR2 as FQNEAQ (reference sequence). This CDR3 spans 14 amino acids. CDR3 sequence reads: CASSLQGADTEAFF. The CDR3 DNA is TGTGCCAGCAGCTTACAGGGGGCGGACACTGAAGCTTTCTTT.

The chain is built from TRBV28 and TRBJ1-1; the match to TRBD1 covers 10 bases. In germline, CDR1 is MDHEN, CDR2 SYDVKM. The CDR3 sequence is 15 residues long. The V gene end was trimmed by 10 bases and the J gene end by 1 base; junction bases not matched to a gene: 9. Here the CDR3 DNA reads TGTGCCAACTCTCGGGACAGGGGTACGAACACTGAAGCTTTCTTT. It is translated as CANSRDRGTNTEAFF.

The V call is TRBV27, the J call TRBJ1-6, with a tentative D call TRBD1 (5 bases). Germline assignment: CDR1 MNHEY and CDR2 SMNVEV (reference sequence). Trimming left V 6 bases short and J 9 bases short, with 12 bases between. CDR3 size: 13 residues. CDR3 coding DNA: TGTGCCAGCAGAGTGGGGCATGGTTCACCCCTCCACTTT. Encoded protein: CASRVGHGSPLHF.

This chain uses TRBV15 with TRBJ2-7; 9 bases fit TRBD2. The J segment lost 2 bases and the V segment lost 1 base, leaving 3 bases of the junction unmatched. This CDR3 is 15 amino acids long. The germline V gene encodes CDR1 LNHNV and CDR2 YYDKDF (reference sequence). CDR3 amino acids: CATSRASGETYEQYF. The CDR3 DNA follows: TGTGCCACCAGCAGAGCTAGCGGGGAAACCTACGAGCAGTACTTC.

J is TRBJ2-7 and V is TRBV27, with D possibly TRBD1 on 7 matching bases. Germline V gives CDR1 MNHEY, CDR2 SMNVEV (reference sequence). Deletions cut 2 bases from V and 2 bases from J, with 19 bases between. The length of the CDR3 is 17 residues. CDR3 nucleotides: TGTGCCAGCAGTTTAACCGGGGGACAGCCTTTTCCCTACGAGCAGTACTTC. Amino acid sequence: CASSLTGGQPFPYEQYF.

The V call is TRBV9, the J call TRBJ2-5, with TRBD2 matching 9 bases. CDR3 size: 16 residues. With 1 base clipped from V and 4 bases from J, the junction kept 8 bases outside the gene matches. Per the germline V gene, CDR1 is SGDLS and CDR2 is YYNGEE. This CDR3 reads CASSVRLAGARETQYF. The CDR3 DNA reads as TGTGCCAGCAGCGTAAGGTTAGCGGGAGCTCGAGAGACCCAGTACTTC.

This clone has just a few counts. The CDR3: CASSLRAGVDGGYTF. CDR3 bases: TGTGCCAGCAGCCTTAGGGCAGGGGTTGACGGCGGCTACACCTTC. This chain joins TRBV7-2 and TRBJ1-2; weak D call: TRBD1 (6 bases). V lost 5 bases and J lost 8, with 21 bases in between. The CDR3 covers 15 residues. CDR1 and CDR2 from the germline V gene are SGHTA and FQGNSA.

The chain couples TRBV27 to TRBJ2-1; 10 nucleotides align to TRBD2. The CDR3 spans 15 residues. In germline, CDR1 is MNHEY, CDR2 SMNVEV (reference sequence). The V gene end was trimmed by 4 bases and the J gene end by 9 bases; junction bases not matched to a gene: 9. Here the CDR3 reads CASSSLLAGATEQFF. The DNA for the CDR3 is TGTGCCAGCAGTTCCCTCCTAGCGGGAGCGACTGAGCAGTTCTTC.